The rows below give T cell receptor beta chains drawn from one sample of a study of T-cell reconstitution after alpha-beta-depleted transplantation in children. TCRdb called the PCR reads again in MiXCR, with one record for every CDR3 protein. The profile shows 360,000 or so distinct CDR3 sequences, roughly 21% of them singletons. The sequenced sample was PBMCs from the stem cell graft donor, obtained from the stem cell graft. The receptor source for this set is a human donor who donated a stem cell graft to a child with acute myeloid leukemia. Each CDR3 is given with its conserved first and last residue. The order of the fields is V gene, clone size, J gene, D gene, CDR3 DNA, CDR3 protein. A D gene is named only where the DNA matches it firmly. A clone size is listed for some rows: how often the clone was seen (once, few, many), or a class if it is expanded.

v_gene: TRBV20-1; abundance: many; j_gene: TRBJ2-1; d_gene: TRBD2; CDR3nt: TGCAGTGCTAGAGATGGTAGCGGGAGGGCCTTTGAGCAGTTCTTC; CDR3aa: CSARDGSGRAFEQFF
v_gene: TRBV28; abundance: .; j_gene: TRBJ1-1; d_gene: .; CDR3nt: TGTGCCAGCGGAATAGTGAACACTGAAGCTTTCTTT; CDR3aa: CASGIVNTEAFF
v_gene: TRBV12-3/TRBV12-4; abundance: few; j_gene: TRBJ2-1; d_gene: .; CDR3nt: TGTGCCAGCAGTTCAATATCCGGGGGCTCCTACAATGAGCAGTTCTTC; CDR3aa: CASSSISGGSYNEQFF
v_gene: TRBV20-1; abundance: .; j_gene: TRBJ2-2; d_gene: TRBD2; CDR3nt: TGCAGTGCGGTAGCGGGAGGGACGAACACCGGGGAGCTGTTTTTT; CDR3aa: CSAVAGGTNTGELFF
v_gene: TRBV28; abundance: .; j_gene: TRBJ2-7; d_gene: .; CDR3nt: TGTGCCAGCAGCCGGGCTAGCTCCAGCTCCTACGAGCAGTACTTC; CDR3aa: CASSRASSSSYEQYF
v_gene: TRBV28; abundance: .; j_gene: TRBJ1-5; d_gene: .; CDR3nt: TGTGCCAGCAGTTGGGGGGTTACAGGAGCGAGGGGCAATCAGCCCCAGCATTTT; CDR3aa: CASSWGVTGARGNQPQHF
v_gene: TRBV2; abundance: .; j_gene: TRBJ2-3; d_gene: TRBD2; CDR3nt: TGTGCCAGCAGTGAAGAGTGGGAGGGAATCACAGATACGCAGTATTTT; CDR3aa: CASSEEWEGITDTQYF
v_gene: TRBV7-9; abundance: .; j_gene: TRBJ2-1; d_gene: .; CDR3nt: TGTGCCAGCAGCGACTCGGGGACCAATGAGCAGTTCTTC; CDR3aa: CASSDSGTNEQFF
v_gene: TRBV7-2; abundance: .; j_gene: TRBJ1-1; d_gene: TRBD1; CDR3nt: TGTGCCAGCAGCTTACACCCGGGACAGGTTGAAGCTTTCTTT; CDR3aa: CASSLHPGQVEAFF
v_gene: TRBV6-1; abundance: .; j_gene: TRBJ2-3; d_gene: TRBD2; CDR3nt: TGTGCCAGCAGTCGTGGGAGGGCAGATACGCAGTATTTT; CDR3aa: CASSRGRADTQYF
v_gene: TRBV12-3/TRBV12-4; abundance: many; j_gene: TRBJ2-1; d_gene: TRBD2; CDR3nt: TGTGCCAGCAGCTGGACTAGCGGATACAATGAGCAGTTCTTC; CDR3aa: CASSWTSGYNEQFF
v_gene: TRBV29-1; abundance: many; j_gene: TRBJ2-7; d_gene: TRBD2; CDR3nt: TGCAGCGCATCTAGCGGGAGCGAGCAGTACTTC; CDR3aa: CSASSGSEQYF
v_gene: TRBV28; abundance: many; j_gene: TRBJ1-6; d_gene: .; CDR3nt: TGTGCCAGCAGTTGGGGATCTCTAGCAGATAATTCACCCCTCCACTTT; CDR3aa: CASSWGSLADNSPLHF
v_gene: TRBV3-1; abundance: .; j_gene: TRBJ2-7; d_gene: .; CDR3nt: TGTGCCAGCAGCCCTTATAGTTCCTACGAGCAGTACTTC; CDR3aa: CASSPYSSYEQYF
v_gene: TRBV7-2; abundance: .; j_gene: TRBJ2-4; d_gene: .; CDR3nt: TGTGCCAGCAGCTTAGGCTACCATCCCCGGCGGGCCAAAAACATTCAGTACTTC; CDR3aa: CASSLGYHPRRAKNIQYF
v_gene: TRBV10-3; abundance: .; j_gene: TRBJ2-5; d_gene: .; CDR3nt: TGTGCCATCAGTGAGTCGGTCGGACCCGGTCGGGAGACCCAGTACTTC; CDR3aa: CAISESVGPGRETQYF
v_gene: TRBV29-1; abundance: few; j_gene: TRBJ1-1; d_gene: .; CDR3nt: TGCAGCGTTTACAGGAATATGAACACTGAAGCTTTCTTT; CDR3aa: CSVYRNMNTEAFF
v_gene: TRBV20-1; abundance: .; j_gene: TRBJ2-4; d_gene: TRBD1; CDR3nt: TGCAGTGCTAGAGATCAAGGGGGCCAAAACATTCAGTACTTC; CDR3aa: CSARDQGGQNIQYF
v_gene: TRBV6-2/TRBV6-3; abundance: few; j_gene: TRBJ1-2; d_gene: TRBD1; CDR3nt: TGTGCCAGCAGTCAGGGGGCGGCCGGTGGCTACACCTTC; CDR3aa: CASSQGAAGGYTF
v_gene: TRBV4-1; abundance: .; j_gene: TRBJ1-4; d_gene: .; CDR3nt: TGCGCCAGCAGCCAAGTACTGGGGAGAAGTCCTGAAAAACTGTTTTTT; CDR3aa: CASSQVLGRSPEKLFF
v_gene: TRBV10-3; abundance: few; j_gene: TRBJ1-1; d_gene: .; CDR3nt: TGTGCCATCATTGGTTCGGCAACCGGATTGAACACTGAAGCTTTCTTT; CDR3aa: CAIIGSATGLNTEAFF
v_gene: TRBV27; abundance: .; j_gene: TRBJ2-5; d_gene: .; CDR3nt: TGTGCCAGCAGAGAACAGGGCTGGGAGACCCAGTACTTC; CDR3aa: CASREQGWETQYF
v_gene: TRBV28; abundance: few; j_gene: TRBJ2-7; d_gene: .; CDR3nt: TGTGCCAGCAGTTTAGCGTCCGACGAGCAGTACTTC; CDR3aa: CASSLASDEQYF
v_gene: TRBV25-1; abundance: many; j_gene: TRBJ2-3; d_gene: .; CDR3nt: TGTGCCAGCAGTGCGACAGGATTAGACACAGATACGCAGTATTTT; CDR3aa: CASSATGLDTDTQYF
v_gene: TRBV12-3/TRBV12-4; abundance: many; j_gene: TRBJ2-3; d_gene: .; CDR3nt: TGTGCCAGCAGTCCTTCTAGATACACAGATACGCAGTATTTT; CDR3aa: CASSPSRYTDTQYF
v_gene: TRBV6-5; abundance: .; j_gene: TRBJ2-3; d_gene: TRBD2; CDR3nt: TGTGCCAGCAGTTACCGGACTAGAGGCACAGATACGCAGTATTTT; CDR3aa: CASSYRTRGTDTQYF
v_gene: TRBV7-9; abundance: few; j_gene: TRBJ2-3; d_gene: .; CDR3nt: TGTGCCAGCAGCCTGCGAGGAATCCAGTATTTT; CDR3aa: CASSLRGIQYF
v_gene: TRBV12-3/TRBV12-4; abundance: many; j_gene: TRBJ2-1; d_gene: TRBD1; CDR3nt: TGTGCCAGCAGTTGGGACAGCAATTACAATGAGCAGTTCTTC; CDR3aa: CASSWDSNYNEQFF
v_gene: TRBV12-3/TRBV12-4; abundance: few; j_gene: TRBJ2-7; d_gene: .; CDR3nt: TGTGCCAGCAGTCACCCACAGACAGGGTTGGGGACTTTTCAGTACTTC; CDR3aa: CASSHPQTGLGTFQYF
v_gene: TRBV6-5; abundance: many; j_gene: TRBJ2-7; d_gene: TRBD1; CDR3nt: TGTGCCAGCAGTTACGGACAGGGAAGGTCCTACGAGCAGTACTTC; CDR3aa: CASSYGQGRSYEQYF
v_gene: TRBV28; abundance: few; j_gene: TRBJ1-5; d_gene: .; CDR3nt: TGTGCCAGCAGGGACAGAAGATCTAGCAATCAGCCCCAGCATTTT; CDR3aa: CASRDRRSSNQPQHF
v_gene: TRBV12-3/TRBV12-4; abundance: many; j_gene: TRBJ1-5; d_gene: .; CDR3nt: TGTGCCAGCAGCTTAACCTACAATCAGCCCCAGCATTTT; CDR3aa: CASSLTYNQPQHF
v_gene: TRBV12-3/TRBV12-4; abundance: many; j_gene: TRBJ1-5; d_gene: .; CDR3nt: TGTGCCAGCAGTTTAGGAGTAGGTAATCAGCCCCAGCATTTT; CDR3aa: CASSLGVGNQPQHF
v_gene: TRBV29-1; abundance: many; j_gene: TRBJ1-1; d_gene: TRBD1; CDR3nt: TGCAGCGTTCAGGGGGCAGACCTGGGTCAAGCTTTCTTT; CDR3aa: CSVQGADLGQAFF
v_gene: TRBV29-1; abundance: many; j_gene: TRBJ2-1; d_gene: .; CDR3nt: TGCAACGTTGGAACCGGGCCCAGCTCCTACAATGAGCAGTTCTTC; CDR3aa: CNVGTGPSSYNEQFF
v_gene: TRBV5-4; abundance: few; j_gene: TRBJ2-7; d_gene: TRBD1; CDR3nt: TGTGCCAGCAGCCCGACAGGGTTCGACGAGCAGTACTTC; CDR3aa: CASSPTGFDEQYF
v_gene: TRBV27; abundance: .; j_gene: TRBJ2-7; d_gene: .; CDR3nt: TGTGCCAGCAGTTCGAACCTCGGCTACGAGCAGTACTTC; CDR3aa: CASSSNLGYEQYF
v_gene: TRBV5-1; abundance: .; j_gene: TRBJ2-7; d_gene: .; CDR3nt: TGCGCCAGCAGCTTGGCCGTTAGCGATCCTAACTACGAGCAGTACTTC; CDR3aa: CASSLAVSDPNYEQYF
v_gene: TRBV10-3; abundance: .; j_gene: TRBJ1-5; d_gene: TRBD1; CDR3nt: TGTGCCATCAGTGAAACAGGGGGTGTAACTCAGCCCCAGCATTTT; CDR3aa: CAISETGGVTQPQHF
v_gene: TRBV4-1; abundance: .; j_gene: TRBJ2-7; d_gene: .; CDR3nt: TGCGCCAGCAGCCCGGAAAGTCACGAGCAGTACTTC; CDR3aa: CASSPESHEQYF
v_gene: TRBV7-3; abundance: .; j_gene: TRBJ2-1; d_gene: .; CDR3nt: TGTGCCAGCAGCTTAACGGGTGGGAGTTATCAGTACAATGAGCAGTTCTTC; CDR3aa: CASSLTGGSYQYNEQFF
v_gene: TRBV5-1; abundance: .; j_gene: TRBJ2-7; d_gene: .; CDR3nt: TGCGCCAGCCGCGTGTCGGGGGCCCCCTACGAGCAGTACTTC; CDR3aa: CASRVSGAPYEQYF
v_gene: TRBV28; abundance: .; j_gene: TRBJ2-7; d_gene: .; CDR3nt: TGTGCCAGCAGTTTTAGGTCAAACGAGCAGTACTTC; CDR3aa: CASSFRSNEQYF
v_gene: TRBV9; abundance: few; j_gene: TRBJ2-7; d_gene: TRBD2; CDR3nt: TGTGCCAGCAGCGCCGGGAGGGGTTTTGGGTACGAGCAGTACTTC; CDR3aa: CASSAGRGFGYEQYF
v_gene: TRBV11-2; abundance: .; j_gene: TRBJ2-1; d_gene: TRBD2; CDR3nt: TGTGCCAGCAGCTCCGGGACTAGCGATTTCAATGAGCAGTTCTTC; CDR3aa: CASSSGTSDFNEQFF
v_gene: TRBV11-2; abundance: few; j_gene: TRBJ2-1; d_gene: TRBD2; CDR3nt: TGTGCCAGCAGCTTGGGGACTAGCGGGAGGGCATCCTACAATGAGCAGTTCTTC; CDR3aa: CASSLGTSGRASYNEQFF
v_gene: TRBV5-1; abundance: few; j_gene: TRBJ1-3; d_gene: .; CDR3nt: TGCGCCAGCAGCATTGGGATCTCTGGAAACACCATATATTTT; CDR3aa: CASSIGISGNTIYF
v_gene: TRBV7-2; abundance: .; j_gene: TRBJ2-1; d_gene: TRBD1; CDR3nt: TGTGCCAGCAGCTTAATGGGGACAGGGGACGATGAGCAGTTCTTC; CDR3aa: CASSLMGTGDDEQFF
v_gene: TRBV12-3/TRBV12-4; abundance: few; j_gene: TRBJ2-5; d_gene: TRBD2; CDR3nt: TGTGCCAGCAGTTTCCAGCGGGAGGGAAAGTACCAAGAGACCCAGTACTTC; CDR3aa: CASSFQREGKYQETQYF
v_gene: TRBV6-1; abundance: many; j_gene: TRBJ1-2; d_gene: TRBD1; CDR3nt: TGTGCCAGCAAGGTTGGGACAGCTACTAACTATGGCTACACCTTC; CDR3aa: CASKVGTATNYGYTF
v_gene: TRBV10-3; abundance: .; j_gene: TRBJ2-7; d_gene: TRBD2; CDR3nt: TGTGCCATCAGTGCCCGGGCCGGGACTAGCGGGAAGGGGGAGTACTTC; CDR3aa: CAISARAGTSGKGEYF
v_gene: TRBV20-1; abundance: many; j_gene: TRBJ2-3; d_gene: TRBD1; CDR3nt: TGCAGTGCTAGGACAGGGGGCAAGGATACGCAGTATTTT; CDR3aa: CSARTGGKDTQYF
v_gene: TRBV6-5; abundance: few; j_gene: TRBJ2-7; d_gene: TRBD2; CDR3nt: TGTGCCAGCAGCTACACTAGCGGGAGGTACGAGCAGTACTTC; CDR3aa: CASSYTSGRYEQYF
v_gene: TRBV18; abundance: .; j_gene: TRBJ2-1; d_gene: .; CDR3nt: TGTGCCAGCTCACCACCGACCAACAATGAGCAGTTCTTC; CDR3aa: CASSPPTNNEQFF
v_gene: TRBV18; abundance: few; j_gene: TRBJ1-1; d_gene: TRBD1; CDR3nt: TGTGCCAGCTCCCGCCCGGGACAGGGGGCAGTTAACACTGAAGCTTTCTTT; CDR3aa: CASSRPGQGAVNTEAFF
v_gene: TRBV5-1; abundance: .; j_gene: TRBJ2-3; d_gene: .; CDR3nt: TGCGCCAGCAGCATTAGGTCGGCGGTCACAGATACGCAGTATTTT; CDR3aa: CASSIRSAVTDTQYF
v_gene: TRBV20-1; abundance: few; j_gene: TRBJ2-4; d_gene: .; CDR3nt: TGCAGTGCTAAGATGTGGGAGGAAAACATTCAGTACTTC; CDR3aa: CSAKMWEENIQYF
v_gene: TRBV15; abundance: .; j_gene: TRBJ2-3; d_gene: TRBD2; CDR3nt: TGTGCCACCAGCAGAGGGGGGGGTCTCACAGATACGCAGTATTTT; CDR3aa: CATSRGGGLTDTQYF
v_gene: TRBV15; abundance: many; j_gene: TRBJ2-5; d_gene: TRBD2; CDR3nt: TGTGCCACCAGCAAGACCGGGACTAGCGAGGAGACCCAGTACTTC; CDR3aa: CATSKTGTSEETQYF